This TCR beta chain appears in the sequencing data of a study of cytomegalovirus exposure and HLA in healthy donors. General observations from the study: Earlier results showed most TCR beta V segments being productive about 90% or about 30% of the time. As was reported, the classifier diagnosed cytomegalovirus status with high specificity and sensitivity.

A remark on this clone: Its antigen is unknown.

The PCR ran on 60 Vbeta and 13 Jbeta primers. Sequencing used immunoSEQ multiplex PCR; TCRdb keeps in-frame clones, though not all of them. The sample records around 100,000 clones, over 60% being singletons. The source material was PBMCs. The receptor was isolated from a young man in good health and CMV-seropositive.

This chain's CDR3 is CAWASGTGGGTNEKLFF. The CDR3 coding sequence is TGTGCCTGGGCTAGCGGGACAGGGGGAGGTACTAATGAAAAACTGTTTTTT. The chain couples TRBV30 to TRBJ1-4; TRBD1 aligns across 11 bases. CDR1 is GTSNPN and CDR2 is SVGIG in the germline V gene (reference sequence). The V segment lost 5 bases and the J segment 2 bases; nucleotides outside the gene matches: 10. The CDR3 spans 17 residues.